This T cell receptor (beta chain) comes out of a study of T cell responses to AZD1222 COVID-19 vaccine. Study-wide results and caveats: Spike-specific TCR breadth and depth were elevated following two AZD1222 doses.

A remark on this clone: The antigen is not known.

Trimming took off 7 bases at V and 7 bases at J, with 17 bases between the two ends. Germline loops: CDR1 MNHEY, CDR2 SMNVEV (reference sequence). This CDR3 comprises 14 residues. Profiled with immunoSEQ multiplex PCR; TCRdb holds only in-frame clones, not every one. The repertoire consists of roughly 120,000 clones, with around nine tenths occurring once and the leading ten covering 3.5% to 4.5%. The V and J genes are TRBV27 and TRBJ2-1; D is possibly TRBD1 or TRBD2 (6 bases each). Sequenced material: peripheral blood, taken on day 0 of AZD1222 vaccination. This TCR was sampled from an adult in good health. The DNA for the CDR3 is TGTGCCAGCATACGGAGGGGGAGTTGGAATGAGCAGTTCTTC. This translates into CASIRRGSWNEQFF.